The table lists the clone carrying this T cell receptor (beta chain) with many counts. The antigen remains undetermined. This entry belongs to a study of T cells after posttransplantation cyclophosphamide. Cyclophosphamide on days +3 and +4 followed busulfan-fludarabine conditioning and a marrow graft. With V trimmed by 1 base and J by 3 bases, 3 bases remained unmatched. This CDR3 contains 15 residues. Germline V gives CDR1 SGHVS, CDR2 FQNEAQ. General study results and limits: TRB clonality was highly associated with recipient CMV seropositivity and reactivation. TRB overlap between skin or GI tissue T cells and blood was limited. Later blood repertoires were often dominated by clones from the donor CD8+ memory compartment.

Clones were read by immunoSEQ multiplex PCR, and TCRdb kept only the in-frame ones, dropping some. This sample carries about 12,000 clones and no singletons, and roughly a quarter goes to the top ten. Source: PBMCs, taken after allogeneic stem cell transplant with posttransplant cyclophosphamide. The chain has TRBV7-8 and TRBJ2-7; TRBD1 matches 10 bases. The receptor was isolated from a female patient aged 40-49 years who received an allogeneic stem cell transplant from an unrelated donor, was CMV-positive, and had acute GVHD only. A share of the T cells may be of graft donor origin. The CDR3 protein is CASSLGTGGHYEQYV. CDR3 coding DNA: TGTGCCAGCAGCTTAGGGACAGGGGGACACTACGAGCAGTACGTC.